The rows below give T cell receptor beta chains drawn from one sample of a study of cytomegalovirus exposure and HLA in healthy donors. Clones were sequenced by immunoSEQ multiplex PCR, and TCRdb holds only the in-frame ones, with some missing. This table has roughly 150,000 clones, roughly 80% appearing once. Sequenced material: PBMCs. These receptors were taken from a man aged 40-49 years in good health and CMV-seropositive. The CDR3 runs from the conserved cysteine through the conserved F or W. The listing skips clone size in some rows; elsewhere it reads once, few, many or a size class.

>TRBJ2-1|few|TRBV29-1
CSVEGDYYNEQFF
>TRBJ2-3|.|TRBV7-2
CASSLAGRVFTDTQYF
>TRBJ2-5|once|TRBV5-6
CASSRTGYGEETQYF
>TRBJ2-4|.|TRBV29-1
CSVEETGLAKNIQYF
>TRBJ2-1|once|TRBV19
CASRKSGSSYNEQFF
>TRBJ2-1|once|TRBV5-1
CASSRSGVSYNEQFF
>TRBJ2-2|.|TRBV18
CASSPGQEMGELFF
>TRBJ1-2|.|TRBV29-1
CSVDGGRNYGYTF
>TRBJ2-1|.|TRBV19
CASTSAISYNEQFF
>TRBJ1-1|.|TRBV12-5
CASGFGRAEAFF
>TRBJ2-7|once|TRBV5-1
CASSLTALTYEQYF
>TRBJ2-5|once|TRBV5-5
CASSAGLAGLQETQYF
>TRBJ2-1|.|TRBV7-9
CSSSYTWTSGSDEQFF
>TRBJ2-1|.|TRBV18
CASSPLLTSASSYNEQFF
>TRBJ2-5|.|TRBV28
CASSTRRTGIGETQYF
>TRBJ1-2|few|TRBV10-3
CASSESGTSYGYTF
>TRBJ2-7|.|TRBV28
CASISQGPTLEQYF
>TRBJ2-3|.|TRBV5-6
CASSRTSPPQYF
>TRBJ2-7|.|TRBV7-9
CASSFGNYEQYF
>TRBJ2-1|.|TRBV28
CASSLLGGLYNEQFF
>TRBJ2-1|.|TRBV6-4
CASAELAGAYNEQFF
>TRBJ2-2|.|TRBV5-4
CASSLGGLAGTTGELFF
>TRBJ2-1|.|TRBV5-1
CASSLSAGALNEQFF
>TRBJ1-1|once|TRBV11-1
CASSGGQGFTEAFF
>TRBJ2-7|.|TRBV11-2
CASSLGAANPSYEQYF
>TRBJ2-6|.|TRBV19
CASRYSGANVLTF
>TRBJ1-2|.|TRBV6-6
CASSMGTGNYGYTF
>TRBJ2-5|.|TRBV7-2
CASSLAQEAQYF
>TRBJ2-3|few|TRBV10-3
CAISETSGSADTQYF